The present T cell receptor beta chain was sequenced within a study of human T cells and chemical hapten exposure. In its sample, this clonotype was seen many times. From the RACE reads, TCRdb called clonotypes with MiXCR, one entry per CDR3 protein. The sample records approximately 57,000 distinct CDR3 sequences, over 7.5% being singletons. Time point described: patch test 1, 2 weeks after DPC sensitization. Treatment defined: therapeutic diphenylcyclopropenone sensitization with weekly scalp DPC. The study enrolled 18 to 70-year-old alopecia patients suitable for DPC. Germline V gene data show CDR1 as KGHSH and CDR2 as LQKENI. The V gene end was trimmed by 6 bases and the J gene end by 3 bases; junction bases not matched to a gene: 7. This CDR3 has 14 residues.

The V and J genes are TRBV18 and TRBJ1-2, with 7 nucleotides matching TRBD1. The clonotype was recovered from a woman between 40 and 55 years old with alopecia areata. Some clones in this sample may be carry-over from other donors' samples. Specimen: whole blood, collected in connection with sensitization to the hapten diphenylcyclopropenone (DPC). The CDR3 DNA reads TGTGCCAGCTCGCAACAGGGGACGGACTATGGCTACACCTTC. Its translation: CASSQQGTDYGYTF.